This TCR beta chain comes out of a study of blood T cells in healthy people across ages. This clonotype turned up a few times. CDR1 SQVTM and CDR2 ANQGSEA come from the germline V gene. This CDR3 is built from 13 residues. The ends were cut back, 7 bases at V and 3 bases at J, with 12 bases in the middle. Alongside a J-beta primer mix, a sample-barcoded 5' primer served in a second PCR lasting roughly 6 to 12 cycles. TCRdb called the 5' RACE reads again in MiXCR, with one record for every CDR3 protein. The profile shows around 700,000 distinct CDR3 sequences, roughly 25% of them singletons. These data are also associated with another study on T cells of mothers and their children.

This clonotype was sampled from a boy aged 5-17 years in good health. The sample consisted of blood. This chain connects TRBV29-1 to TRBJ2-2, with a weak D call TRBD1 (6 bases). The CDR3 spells CSGQGTDTGELFF. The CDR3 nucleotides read TGCAGCGGTCAGGGGACCGACACCGGGGAGCTGTTTTTT.